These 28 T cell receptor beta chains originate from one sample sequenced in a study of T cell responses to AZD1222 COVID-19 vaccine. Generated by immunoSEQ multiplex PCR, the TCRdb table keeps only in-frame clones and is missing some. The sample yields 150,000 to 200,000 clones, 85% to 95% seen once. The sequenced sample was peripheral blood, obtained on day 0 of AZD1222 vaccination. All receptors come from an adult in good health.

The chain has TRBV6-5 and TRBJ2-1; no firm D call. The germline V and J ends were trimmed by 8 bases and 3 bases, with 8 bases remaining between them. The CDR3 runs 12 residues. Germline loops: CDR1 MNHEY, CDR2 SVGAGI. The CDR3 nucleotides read TGTGCCAGCGCCTCCGGCTACAATGAGCAGTTCTTC. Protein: CASASGYNEQFF.

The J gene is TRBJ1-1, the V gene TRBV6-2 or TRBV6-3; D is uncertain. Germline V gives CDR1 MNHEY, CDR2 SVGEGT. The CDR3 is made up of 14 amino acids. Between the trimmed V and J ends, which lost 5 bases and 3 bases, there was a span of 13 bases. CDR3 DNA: TGTGCCAGCAGTCCACCGGGGAGTTACACTGAAGCTTTCTTT. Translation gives CASSPPGSYTEAFF.

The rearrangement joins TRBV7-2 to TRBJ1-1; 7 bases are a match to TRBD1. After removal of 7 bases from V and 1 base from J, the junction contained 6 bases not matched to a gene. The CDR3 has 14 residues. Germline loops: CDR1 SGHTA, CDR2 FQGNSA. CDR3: CASTPGQTNTEAFF. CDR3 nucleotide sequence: TGTGCCAGCACCCCGGGACAGACGAACACTGAAGCTTTCTTT.

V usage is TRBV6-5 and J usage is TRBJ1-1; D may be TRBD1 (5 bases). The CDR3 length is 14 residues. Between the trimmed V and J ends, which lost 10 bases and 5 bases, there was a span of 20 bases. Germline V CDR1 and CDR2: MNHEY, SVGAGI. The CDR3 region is CAITPRGRGTEAFF. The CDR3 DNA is TGTGCCATAACACCGCGGGGACGGGGTACTGAAGCTTTCTTT.

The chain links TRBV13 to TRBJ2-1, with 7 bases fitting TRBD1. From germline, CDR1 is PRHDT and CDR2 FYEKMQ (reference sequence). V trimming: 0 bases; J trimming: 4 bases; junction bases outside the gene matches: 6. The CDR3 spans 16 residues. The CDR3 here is CASSLGTGKGYNEQFF. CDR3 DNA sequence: TGTGCCAGCAGCTTAGGGACAGGGAAGGGGTACAATGAGCAGTTCTTC. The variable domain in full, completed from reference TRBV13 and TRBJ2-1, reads AAGVIQSPRHLIKEKRETATLKCYPIPRHDTVYWYQQGPGQDPQFLISFYEKMQSDKGSIPDRFSAQQFSDYHSELNMSSLELGDSALYFCASSLGTGKGYNEQFFGPGTRLTVL.

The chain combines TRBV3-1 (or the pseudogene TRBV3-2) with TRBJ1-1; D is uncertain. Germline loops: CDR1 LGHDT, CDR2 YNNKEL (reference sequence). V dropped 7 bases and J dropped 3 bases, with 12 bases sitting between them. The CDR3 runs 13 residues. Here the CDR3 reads CASTHRVDTEAFF. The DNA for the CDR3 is TGTGCCAGCACCCACCGGGTCGACACTGAAGCTTTCTTT.

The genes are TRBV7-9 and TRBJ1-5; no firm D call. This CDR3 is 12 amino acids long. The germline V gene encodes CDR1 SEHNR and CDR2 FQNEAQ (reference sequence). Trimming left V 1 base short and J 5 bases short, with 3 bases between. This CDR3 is CASSLEDQPQHF. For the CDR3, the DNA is TGTGCCAGCAGCTTAGAGGATCAGCCCCAGCATTTT.

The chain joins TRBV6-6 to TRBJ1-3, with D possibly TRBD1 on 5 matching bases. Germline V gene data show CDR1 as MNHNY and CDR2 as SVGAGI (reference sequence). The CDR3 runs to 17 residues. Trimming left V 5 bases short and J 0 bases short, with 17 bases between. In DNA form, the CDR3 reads TGTGCCAGCAGTCTTGGTCAGGGTCCCGGCTCTGGAAACACCATATATTTT. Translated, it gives CASSLGQGPGSGNTIYF.

The CDR3 sequence: CASSPDRLNTEAFF. CDR3 in DNA: TGTGCCAGCTCTCCAGACAGATTGAACACTGAAGCTTTCTTT. The chain is built from TRBV18 and TRBJ1-1; D possibly corresponds to TRBD1 (5 bases). Germline V lookup: CDR1 KGHSH, CDR2 LQKENI. Trimming shortened V by 6 bases and J by 0 bases, and 11 bases separated the two germline ends. This CDR3 comprises 14 residues.

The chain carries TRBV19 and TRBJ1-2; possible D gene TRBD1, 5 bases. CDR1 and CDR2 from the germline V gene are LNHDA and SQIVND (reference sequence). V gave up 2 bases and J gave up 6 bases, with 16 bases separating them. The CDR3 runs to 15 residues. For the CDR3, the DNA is TGTGCCAGTAGTATAATTGGTGCGGGGGGGAATGGCTACACCTTC. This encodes CASSIIGAGGNGYTF.

CDR3 in DNA: TGTGCCAGCAGCCCCTACCGGGATGAGCAGTTCTTC. Amino acid sequence: CASSPYRDEQFF. This chain joins TRBV7-9 and TRBJ2-1; no clear D gene. The CDR3 extends over 12 amino acids. Trimming stripped 5 bases from V and 8 bases from J, with 10 bases between. Germline V gene lookup returns CDR1 SEHNR and CDR2 FQNEAQ (reference sequence).

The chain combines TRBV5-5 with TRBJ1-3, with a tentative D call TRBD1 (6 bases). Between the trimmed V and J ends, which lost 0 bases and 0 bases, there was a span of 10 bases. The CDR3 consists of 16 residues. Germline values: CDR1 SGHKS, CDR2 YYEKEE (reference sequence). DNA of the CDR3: TGTGCCAGCAGCTTGGGGACAGCGAGCTCTGGAAACACCATATATTTT. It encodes CASSLGTASSGNTIYF. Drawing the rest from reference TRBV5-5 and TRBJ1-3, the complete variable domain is DAGVTQSPTHLIKTRGQQVTLRCSPISGHKSVSWYQQVLGQGPQFIFQYYEKEERGRGNFPDRFSARQFPNYSSELNVNALLLGDSALYLCASSLGTASSGNTIYFGEGSWLTVV.

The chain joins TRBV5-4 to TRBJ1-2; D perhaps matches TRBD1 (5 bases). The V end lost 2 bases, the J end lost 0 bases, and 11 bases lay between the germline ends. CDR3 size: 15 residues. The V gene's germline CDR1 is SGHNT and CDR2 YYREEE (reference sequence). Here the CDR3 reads CASSLVKGPNYGYTF. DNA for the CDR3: TGTGCCAGCAGCTTAGTTAAGGGACCTAACTATGGCTACACCTTC.

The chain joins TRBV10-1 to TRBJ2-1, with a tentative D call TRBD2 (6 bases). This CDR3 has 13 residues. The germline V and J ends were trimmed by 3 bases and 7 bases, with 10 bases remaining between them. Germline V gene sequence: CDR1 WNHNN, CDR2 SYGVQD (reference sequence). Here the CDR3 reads CASSERLANEQFF. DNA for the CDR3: TGCGCCAGCAGTGAAAGGCTAGCGAATGAGCAGTTCTTC.

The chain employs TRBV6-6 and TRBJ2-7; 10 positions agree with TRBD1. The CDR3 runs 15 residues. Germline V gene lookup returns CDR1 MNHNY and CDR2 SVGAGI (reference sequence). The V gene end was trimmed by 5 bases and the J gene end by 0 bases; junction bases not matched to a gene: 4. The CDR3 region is CASSPGQGSSYEQYV. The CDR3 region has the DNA TGTGCCAGCAGTCCGGGACAGGGGAGCTCCTACGAGCAGTACGTC.

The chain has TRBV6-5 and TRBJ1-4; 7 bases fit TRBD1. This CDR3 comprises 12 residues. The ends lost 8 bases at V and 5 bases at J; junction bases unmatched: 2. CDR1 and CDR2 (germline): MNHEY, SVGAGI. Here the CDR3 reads CASGTDNEKLFF. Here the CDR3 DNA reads TGTGCCAGCGGGACAGACAATGAAAAACTGTTTTTT.

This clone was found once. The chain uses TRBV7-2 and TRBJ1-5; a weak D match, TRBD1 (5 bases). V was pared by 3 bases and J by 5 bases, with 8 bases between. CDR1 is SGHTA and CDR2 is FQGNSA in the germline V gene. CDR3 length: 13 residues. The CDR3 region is CASSFQGDQPQHF. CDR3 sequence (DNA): TGTGCCAGCAGCTTTCAGGGCGATCAGCCCCAGCATTTT. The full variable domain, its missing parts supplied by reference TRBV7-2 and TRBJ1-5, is GAGVSQSPSNKVTEKGKDVELRCDPISGHTALYWYRQSLGQGLEFLIYFQGNSAPDKSGLPSDRFSAERTGGSVSTLTIQRTQQEDSAVYLCASSFQGDQPQHFGDGTRLSIL.

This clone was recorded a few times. The CDR3 DNA reads as TGTGCCAGCAGCGCCATAGCGGGGGCAGGGGAAAATGAGCAGTTCTTC. This gives the protein CASSAIAGAGENEQFF. The chain is built from TRBV9 and TRBJ2-1, with TRBD2 matching 9 bases. With 3 bases clipped from V and 7 bases from J, the junction kept 11 bases outside the gene matches. Germline loops: CDR1 SGDLS, CDR2 YYNGEE. The CDR3 is made up of 16 amino acids. Looking up the rest from reference TRBV9 and TRBJ2-1 gives the full variable domain: DSGVTQTPKHLITATGQRVTLRCSPRSGDLSVYWYQQSLDQGLQFLIQYYNGEERAKGNILERFSAQQFPDLHSELNLSSLELGDSALYFCASSAIAGAGENEQFFGPGTRLTVL.

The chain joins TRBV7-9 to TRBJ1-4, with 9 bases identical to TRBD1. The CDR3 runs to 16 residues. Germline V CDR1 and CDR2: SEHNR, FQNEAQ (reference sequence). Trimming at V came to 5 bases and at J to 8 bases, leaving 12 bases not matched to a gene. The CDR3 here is CASSPRLQGAGEKLFF. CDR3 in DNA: TGTGCCAGCAGCCCCCGCCTACAGGGGGCGGGGGAAAAACTGTTTTTT.

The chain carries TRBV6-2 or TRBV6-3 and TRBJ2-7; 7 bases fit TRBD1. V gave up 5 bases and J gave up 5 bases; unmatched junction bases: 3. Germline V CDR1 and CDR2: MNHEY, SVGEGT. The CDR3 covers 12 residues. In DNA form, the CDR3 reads TGTGCCAGCAGTATACAGGGGAACGAGCAGTACGTC. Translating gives CASSIQGNEQYV.

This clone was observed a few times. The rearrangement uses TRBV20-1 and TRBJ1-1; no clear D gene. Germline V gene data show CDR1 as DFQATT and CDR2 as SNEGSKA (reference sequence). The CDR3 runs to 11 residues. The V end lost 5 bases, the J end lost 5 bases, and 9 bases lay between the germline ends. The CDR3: CSALSDTEAFF. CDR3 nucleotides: TGCAGTGCTCTTTCCGATACTGAAGCTTTCTTT.

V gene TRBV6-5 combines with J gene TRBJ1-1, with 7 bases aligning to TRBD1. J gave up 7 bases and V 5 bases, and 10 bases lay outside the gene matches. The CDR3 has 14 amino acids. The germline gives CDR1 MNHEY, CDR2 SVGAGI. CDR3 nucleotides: TGTGCCAGCAGTCTGCCCCGGGCAGGGGGTGAAGCTTTCTTT. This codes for CASSLPRAGGEAFF.

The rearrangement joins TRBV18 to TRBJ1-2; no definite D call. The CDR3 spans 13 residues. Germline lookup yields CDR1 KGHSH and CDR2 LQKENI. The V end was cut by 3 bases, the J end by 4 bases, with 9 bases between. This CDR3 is CASSPKGIYGYTF. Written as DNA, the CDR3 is TGTGCCAGCTCACCCAAAGGGATCTATGGCTACACCTTC.

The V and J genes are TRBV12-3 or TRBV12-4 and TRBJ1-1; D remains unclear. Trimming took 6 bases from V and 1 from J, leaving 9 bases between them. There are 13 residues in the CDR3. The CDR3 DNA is TGTGCCAGCAGCCGGGGATCGAACACTGAAGCTTTCTTT. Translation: CASSRGSNTEAFF.

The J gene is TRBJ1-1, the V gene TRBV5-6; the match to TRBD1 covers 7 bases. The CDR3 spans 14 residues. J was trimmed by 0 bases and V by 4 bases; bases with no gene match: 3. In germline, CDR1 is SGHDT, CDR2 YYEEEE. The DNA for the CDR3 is TGTGCCAGCAGCACGGGACAGTTGAACACTGAAGCTTTCTTT. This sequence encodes CASSTGQLNTEAFF.

As DNA, the CDR3 is TGTGCCAGCAGCAGACCCGGGCCCGGGGATACGCAGTATTTT. It encodes CASSRPGPGDTQYF. V is TRBV7-9 and J is TRBJ2-3; D is ambiguous. V gave up 5 bases and J gave up 6 bases, with 15 bases separating them. This CDR3 has 14 amino acids. CDR1 SEHNR and CDR2 FQNEAQ come from the germline V gene (reference sequence). The variable domain in full, completed from reference TRBV7-9 and TRBJ2-3, reads DTGVSQNPRHKITKRGQNVTFRCDPISEHNRLYWYRQTLGQGPEFLTYFQNEAQLEKSRLLSDRFSAERPKGSFSTLEIQRTEQGDSAMYLCASSRPGPGDTQYFGPGTRLTVL.

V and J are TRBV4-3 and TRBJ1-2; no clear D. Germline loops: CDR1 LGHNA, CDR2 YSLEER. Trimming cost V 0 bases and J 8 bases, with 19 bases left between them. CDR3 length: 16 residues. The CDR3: CASSQEANGLLGGYTF. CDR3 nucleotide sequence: TGCGCCAGCAGCCAAGAAGCTAATGGCCTCTTGGGGGGCTACACCTTC.

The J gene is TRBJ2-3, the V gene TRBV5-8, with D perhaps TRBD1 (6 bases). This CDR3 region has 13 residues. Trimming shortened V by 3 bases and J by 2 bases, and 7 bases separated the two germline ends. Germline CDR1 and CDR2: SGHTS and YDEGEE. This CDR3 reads CASSYRVTDTQYF. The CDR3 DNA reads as TGTGCCAGCAGCTACAGGGTCACAGATACGCAGTATTTT.